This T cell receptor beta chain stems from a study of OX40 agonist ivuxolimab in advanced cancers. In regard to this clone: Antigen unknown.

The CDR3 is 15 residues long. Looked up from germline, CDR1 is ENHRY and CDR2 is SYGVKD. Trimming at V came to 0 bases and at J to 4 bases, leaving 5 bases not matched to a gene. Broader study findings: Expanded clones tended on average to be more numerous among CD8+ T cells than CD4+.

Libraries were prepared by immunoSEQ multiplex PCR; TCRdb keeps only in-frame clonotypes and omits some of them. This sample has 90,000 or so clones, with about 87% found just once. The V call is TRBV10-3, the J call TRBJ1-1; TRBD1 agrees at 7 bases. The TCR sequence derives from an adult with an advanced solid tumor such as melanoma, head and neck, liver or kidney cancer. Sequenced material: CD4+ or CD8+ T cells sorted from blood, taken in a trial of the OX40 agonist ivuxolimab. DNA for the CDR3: TGTGCCATCAGTGAGTCGACAGGGAGGCCCACTGAAGCTTTCTTT. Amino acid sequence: CAISESTGRPTEAFF.